This is a list of T cell receptor beta chains from one sample in a study of cytomegalovirus exposure and HLA in healthy donors. Clones were sequenced by immunoSEQ multiplex PCR, and TCRdb holds only the in-frame ones, with some missing. The sample records approximately 220,000 clones, 76% being singletons. Sequenced input: PBMCs. The receptors were gathered from a man aged 18 to 30 in good health and CMV-seronegative. Both conserved end residues are part of each CDR3. Each record gives: CDR3 length, V gene, J gene, CDR3 protein.

cdr3_length: 15
v_call: TRBV18
j_call: TRBJ2-3
cdr3_aa: CASRPDYQSTDTQYF

cdr3_length: 11
v_call: TRBV28
j_call: TRBJ2-7
cdr3_aa: CASRREYEQYF

cdr3_length: 17
v_call: TRBV30
j_call: TRBJ2-1
cdr3_aa: CAWRAGTSGTYYNEQFF

cdr3_length: 14
v_call: TRBV28
j_call: TRBJ1-5
cdr3_aa: CASSSGGSNQPQHF

cdr3_length: 16
v_call: TRBV2
j_call: TRBJ1-4
cdr3_aa: CASSRTAGRLNEKLFF

cdr3_length: 21
v_call: TRBV18
j_call: TRBJ1-3
cdr3_aa: CASSPRGPGTLRTFSGNTIYF

cdr3_length: 18
v_call: TRBV27
j_call: TRBJ2-7
cdr3_aa: CASSFSSPGLAKRYEQYF

cdr3_length: 17
v_call: TRBV27
j_call: TRBJ1-6
cdr3_aa: CASSFVGLGQGNSPLHF

cdr3_length: 15
v_call: TRBV2
j_call: TRBJ2-1
cdr3_aa: CASRSGFRGVDEQFF

cdr3_length: 15
v_call: TRBV4-1
j_call: TRBJ2-7
cdr3_aa: CASSRLAGGTREQHF

cdr3_length: 15
v_call: TRBV18
j_call: TRBJ2-7
cdr3_aa: CASARLAGGSYEQYF

cdr3_length: 15
v_call: TRBV10-2
j_call: TRBJ1-2
cdr3_aa: CASSPERGLNYGYTF

cdr3_length: 14
v_call: TRBV27
j_call: TRBJ1-1
cdr3_aa: CASFSPWGLTEAFF

cdr3_length: 17
v_call: TRBV27
j_call: TRBJ1-5
cdr3_aa: CASSSMGQLNSNQPQHF

cdr3_length: 15
v_call: TRBV4-2
j_call: TRBJ2-7
cdr3_aa: CASSPSGGPSYEQYF

cdr3_length: 14
v_call: TRBV4-1
j_call: TRBJ2-1
cdr3_aa: CASSPRTGGNEQFF

cdr3_length: 13
v_call: TRBV5-1
j_call: TRBJ2-5
cdr3_aa: CASSTVVQETQYF

cdr3_length: 13
v_call: TRBV29-1
j_call: TRBJ2-1
cdr3_aa: CSVCFMTYNEQFF

cdr3_length: 14
v_call: TRBV16
j_call: TRBJ1-1
cdr3_aa: CASSPQGGDTEAFF

cdr3_length: 15
v_call: TRBV27
j_call: TRBJ2-7
cdr3_aa: CASSSEAGGLYEQYF

cdr3_length: 12
v_call: TRBV30
j_call: TRBJ1-5
cdr3_aa: CAWSVAGPPQHF

cdr3_length: 15
v_call: TRBV7-3
j_call: TRBJ2-1
cdr3_aa: CASSSRQDRINEQFF

cdr3_length: 14
v_call: TRBV2
j_call: TRBJ1-2
cdr3_aa: CASKSTGINYGYTF

cdr3_length: 15
v_call: TRBV9
j_call: TRBJ2-5
cdr3_aa: CASSVVSGFQETQYF

cdr3_length: 14
v_call: TRBV5-1
j_call: TRBJ1-1
cdr3_aa: CASSLGGMNTEAFF

cdr3_length: 16
v_call: TRBV19
j_call: TRBJ2-6
cdr3_aa: CASSTQGAFGANVLTF

cdr3_length: 14
v_call: TRBV7-2
j_call: TRBJ2-3
cdr3_aa: CASSFGGSTDTQYF

cdr3_length: 18
v_call: TRBV28
j_call: TRBJ1-3
cdr3_aa: CASRPQTGKIGSGNTIYF

cdr3_length: 16
v_call: TRBV18
j_call: TRBJ2-1
cdr3_aa: CASSPLLAGVRNEQFF

cdr3_length: 15
v_call: TRBV28
j_call: TRBJ1-1
cdr3_aa: CASSLGTGGYTEAFF

cdr3_length: 15
v_call: TRBV5-1
j_call: TRBJ2-5
cdr3_aa: CASSLGQPIQETQYF

cdr3_length: 14
v_call: TRBV7-9
j_call: TRBJ1-3
cdr3_aa: CATDRGRSGNTIYF

cdr3_length: 13
v_call: TRBV6-5
j_call: TRBJ1-1
cdr3_aa: CASRPPGAQKAFF

cdr3_length: 14
v_call: TRBV23-1
j_call: TRBJ1-1
cdr3_aa: CARPPEFWSTEAFF

cdr3_length: 15
v_call: TRBV4-1
j_call: TRBJ1-1
cdr3_aa: CASSPRWGVNTEAFF

cdr3_length: 13
v_call: TRBV7-9
j_call: TRBJ1-2
cdr3_aa: CASSQSQNYGYTF

cdr3_length: 15
v_call: TRBV6-5
j_call: TRBJ2-1
cdr3_aa: CASSYSWGSGNEQFF

cdr3_length: 12
v_call: TRBV7-8
j_call: TRBJ2-7
cdr3_aa: CASSFRLYEQYF

cdr3_length: 13
v_call: TRBV6-5
j_call: TRBJ2-1
cdr3_aa: CASSPPAYNEQFF

cdr3_length: 12
v_call: TRBV6-6
j_call: TRBJ2-7
cdr3_aa: CASSLTGDEQYF

cdr3_length: 20
v_call: TRBV5-1
j_call: TRBJ1-2
cdr3_aa: CASSLTWQFGARTGVYGYTF

cdr3_length: 16
v_call: TRBV11-3
j_call: TRBJ2-5
cdr3_aa: CASSQAKAGGLETQYF

cdr3_length: 14
v_call: TRBV6-1
j_call: TRBJ2-7
cdr3_aa: CASKPSGSSYEQYF

cdr3_length: 14
v_call: TRBV6-5
j_call: TRBJ2-7
cdr3_aa: CASRIIADGYEQYF

cdr3_length: 14
v_call: TRBV5-1
j_call: TRBJ1-1
cdr3_aa: CASSLEGRGTEAFF

cdr3_length: 15
v_call: TRBV27
j_call: TRBJ2-7
cdr3_aa: CASSPTPPLAVEQYF

cdr3_length: 15
v_call: TRBV27
j_call: TRBJ1-2
cdr3_aa: CASSSAGWTNYGYTF

cdr3_length: 13
v_call: TRBV2
j_call: TRBJ1-4
cdr3_aa: CASHRSLNEKLFF

cdr3_length: 13
v_call: TRBV11-2
j_call: TRBJ2-7
cdr3_aa: CASSLRRGYEQYF

cdr3_length: 16
v_call: TRBV18
j_call: TRBJ2-1
cdr3_aa: CASSPPVAGVYNEQFF

cdr3_length: 15
v_call: TRBV6-1
j_call: TRBJ2-2
cdr3_aa: CASSEILPGTGELFF

cdr3_length: 14
v_call: TRBV29-1
j_call: TRBJ1-1
cdr3_aa: CSAAQEGGGTEAFF

cdr3_length: 15
v_call: TRBV7-9
j_call: TRBJ1-2
cdr3_aa: CSSSFRGTGLGGYTF

cdr3_length: 14
v_call: TRBV27
j_call: TRBJ2-7
cdr3_aa: CASSLLMTGYEQYF

cdr3_length: 14
v_call: TRBV28
j_call: TRBJ2-5
cdr3_aa: CASSLTGGRETQYF

cdr3_length: 18
v_call: TRBV5-6
j_call: TRBJ1-6
cdr3_aa: CASSLKAGGFSYNSPLHF

cdr3_length: 17
v_call: TRBV6-1
j_call: TRBJ1-1
cdr3_aa: CASSEPGKARGPTEAFF

cdr3_length: 16
v_call: TRBV7-9
j_call: TRBJ2-1
cdr3_aa: CSSSPPRLAGENEQFF

cdr3_length: 14
v_call: TRBV5-8
j_call: TRBJ2-7
cdr3_aa: CASSRYRGSYEQYF